Shown below are 26 T cell receptor beta chains from a single sample sequenced in a study of T cell responses to AZD1222 COVID-19 vaccine. Measured with immunoSEQ multiplex PCR; TCRdb has only the in-frame clones, and not every one. The sample includes about 88,000 clones, roughly nine tenths of them seen just once. This specimen consisted of peripheral blood, obtained on day 0 of AZD1222 vaccination. Source of these receptors: an adult in good health.

The V call is TRBV6-4, the J call TRBJ2-2; 7 bases align to TRBD2. Germline assignment: CDR1 MRHNA and CDR2 SNTAGT. CDR3 size: 16 residues. J gave up 4 bases and V 5 bases, and 10 bases lay outside the gene matches. CDR3 sequence reads: CASSHSSGIGTGELFF. The CDR3 DNA follows: TGTGCCAGCAGTCATTCAAGCGGGATCGGCACCGGGGAGCTGTTTTTT.

A single count supports this clone. V usage is TRBV12-3 or TRBV12-4 and J usage is TRBJ2-1; D ambiguous. V lost 7 bases and J 2 bases, leaving 3 bases between the germline ends. CDR3 length equals 11 residues. In DNA, the CDR3 is TGTGCCAGCACCACCTACAATGAGCAGTTCTTC. Encoded protein: CASTTYNEQFF.

This chain joins TRBV7-8 and TRBJ1-2, with no clear D. In germline, CDR1 is SGHVS, CDR2 FQNEAQ. The CDR3 has 13 amino acids. The V and J ends lost 4 bases and 4 bases respectively, with 10 bases between them. CDR3 loop: CASSSDGSYGYTF. In DNA, the CDR3 is TGTGCCAGCAGCTCGGACGGGAGCTATGGCTACACCTTC.

The chain combines TRBV7-9 with TRBJ1-2, with a weak D call TRBD1 (5 bases). V was clipped by 5 bases and J by 4 bases, with 17 bases between them. CDR3 size: 15 residues. Germline lookup yields CDR1 SEHNR and CDR2 FQNEAQ (reference sequence). This chain's CDR3 is CASSDRRDWLYGYTF. The CDR3 DNA follows: TGTGCCAGCAGCGACCGAAGGGACTGGCTCTATGGCTACACCTTC.

This clone has just a few counts. The rearrangement links TRBV6-4 to TRBJ2-2; D not resolved. CDR1 MRHNA and CDR2 SNTAGT come from the germline V gene. The CDR3 loop spans 15 amino acids. V dropped 5 bases and J dropped 2 bases, with 12 bases sitting between them. The DNA of the CDR3 is TGTGCCAGCAGTACAAACCCTGACAACACCGGGGAGCTGTTTTTT. Its protein is CASSTNPDNTGELFF.

This clone was seen once. The CDR3 DNA sequence: TGTGCCAGCTCACGGGACGGACGCCTTAAGAACACTGAAGCTTTCTTT. Protein sequence: CASSRDGRLKNTEAFF. This chain connects TRBV18 to TRBJ1-1, with D perhaps TRBD1 (5 bases). The V end was cut by 4 bases, the J end by 1 base, with 16 bases between. The CDR3 length is 16 residues. The germline V gene has CDR1 KGHSH and CDR2 LQKENI.

The V call is TRBV5-4, the J call TRBJ1-2; D is undetermined. The CDR3 is 15 residues long. V was pared by 0 bases and J by 0 bases, with 9 bases between. Germline loops: CDR1 SGHNT, CDR2 YYREEE (reference sequence). CDR3 residues: CASSLGQVANYGYTF. CDR3 DNA sequence: TGTGCCAGCAGCTTGGGGCAGGTCGCTAACTATGGCTACACCTTC.

This chain connects TRBV19 to TRBJ1-1, with 7 bases identical to TRBD1. Germline loops: CDR1 LNHDA, CDR2 SQIVND (reference sequence). V lost 4 bases to trimming and J lost 1 base; unmatched junction nucleotides: 6. The CDR3 extends over 15 amino acids. The CDR3 here is CASSSPRQGNTEAFF. In nucleotides, the CDR3 is TGTGCCAGTAGTAGCCCCCGACAGGGGAACACTGAAGCTTTCTTT.

V usage is TRBV6-1 and J usage is TRBJ1-2; D gene unclear. V gave up 2 bases and J gave up 7 bases, with 14 bases separating them. Germline values: CDR1 MNHNS, CDR2 SASEGT. The CDR3 runs to 14 residues. In DNA form, the CDR3 reads TGTGCCAGCAGTGAAACCTTGGGTTCAATTGGCTACACCTTC. Its translation is CASSETLGSIGYTF.

This clone is a singleton in its sample. The chain combines TRBV9 with TRBJ2-1; weak D call: TRBD2 (6 bases). V dropped 0 bases and J dropped 7 bases, with 17 bases sitting between them. The CDR3 runs 16 residues. CDR1 and CDR2 from the germline V gene are SGDLS and YYNGEE. The CDR3 sequence: CASSVATSPNLNEQFF. CDR3 bases: TGTGCCAGCAGCGTAGCAACTAGCCCAAACCTGAATGAGCAGTTCTTC.

This CDR3 reads CASSSFGLGTYEQFF. CDR3 DNA: TGTGCCAGCAGCTCATTCGGACTAGGAACGTATGAGCAGTTCTTC. The rearrangement links TRBV5-5 to TRBJ2-1; TRBD2 matches 7 bases. The length of the CDR3 is 15 residues. Germline V gives CDR1 SGHKS, CDR2 YYEKEE (reference sequence). The V segment lost 3 bases and the J segment 8 bases; nucleotides outside the gene matches: 11. Together with reference TRBV5-5 and TRBJ2-1, the CDR3 gives the full variable domain: DAGVTQSPTHLIKTRGQQVTLRCSPISGHKSVSWYQQVLGQGPQFIFQYYEKEERGRGNFPDRFSARQFPNYSSELNVNALLLGDSALYLCASSSFGLGTYEQFFGPGTRLTVL.

V gene TRBV2 combines with J gene TRBJ2-5; the match to TRBD1 covers 8 bases. Germline V gene lookup returns CDR1 SNHLY and CDR2 FYNNEI. The CDR3 contains 12 residues. The CDR3 nucleotides are TGTGCTACACACCGGGACAGGGAGACCCAGTACTTC. Protein product: CATHRDRETQYF. Filled out from reference TRBV2 and TRBJ2-5, the complete variable domain reads EPEVTQTPSHQVTQMGQEVILRCVPISNHLYFYWYRQILGQKVEFLVSFYNNEISEKSEIFDDQFSVERPDGSNFTLKIRSTKLEDSAMYFCATHRDRETQYFGPGTRLLVL.

The V call is TRBV5-1, the J call TRBJ1-2, with 9 bases identical to TRBD1. The CDR3 contains 15 residues. In germline, CDR1 is SGHRS, CDR2 YFSETQ. The trim removed 2 bases at V and 6 bases at J, leaving 8 bases unmatched. As DNA, the CDR3 is TGCGCCAGCAGCTTTGCTTGGACAGGGGTAGATGGCTACACCTTC. It is translated as CASSFAWTGVDGYTF.

V usage is TRBV5-5 and J usage is TRBJ2-5; D ambiguous. The length of the CDR3 is 13 residues. CDR1 SGHKS and CDR2 YYEKEE come from the germline V gene (reference sequence). V was pared by 0 bases and J by 1 base, with 4 bases between. For the CDR3, the DNA is TGTGCCAGCAGCTTGGGGCTCCAAGAGACCCAGTACTTC. This gives the protein CASSLGLQETQYF.

The J gene is TRBJ2-1, the V gene TRBV3-1 (or the pseudogene TRBV3-2), with D perhaps TRBD2 (7 bases). This CDR3 is built from 14 residues. Germline V gene sequence: CDR1 LGHDT, CDR2 YNNKEL (reference sequence). With 9 bases removed from V and 3 bases from J, the gap between germline ends came to 15 bases. DNA of the CDR3: TGTGCCAGTGAGGGGGGGGCCAGCTACAATGAGCAGTTCTTC. Residues: CASEGGASYNEQFF.

V and J are TRBV7-9 and TRBJ2-7, with D uncertain. V dropped 1 base and J dropped 3 bases, with 7 bases sitting between them. In germline, CDR1 is SEHNR, CDR2 FQNEAQ (reference sequence). This CDR3 contains 13 residues. Here the CDR3 reads CASSLVDGYEQYF. The CDR3 region has the DNA TGTGCCAGCAGCTTAGTCGACGGCTACGAGCAGTACTTC.

V is TRBV6-5 and J is TRBJ1-2; 10 positions match TRBD1. V was clipped by 6 bases and J by 2 bases; unmatched bases: 3. The CDR3 has 14 residues. The germline gives CDR1 MNHEY, CDR2 SVGAGI. The CDR3 here is CASSRDRGNYGYTF. CDR3 sequence (DNA): TGTGCCAGCAGCCGGGACAGGGGAAACTATGGCTACACCTTC.

The gene calls are TRBV7-9 and TRBJ1-3, with D unresolved. V gave up 0 bases and J gave up 3 bases, with 9 bases separating them. The CDR3 totals 15 residues. Germline V CDR1 and CDR2: SEHNR, FQNEAQ (reference sequence). The CDR3 is CASSLAALGGNTIYF. CDR3 coding DNA: TGTGCCAGCAGCTTAGCGGCTCTGGGTGGAAACACCATATATTTT. The variable domain in full, completed from reference TRBV7-9 and TRBJ1-3, reads DTGVSQNPRHKITKRGQNVTFRCDPISEHNRLYWYRQTLGQGPEFLTYFQNEAQLEKSRLLSDRFSAERPKGSFSTLEIQRTEQGDSAMYLCASSLAALGGNTIYFGEGSWLTVV.

The chain is built from TRBV7-9 and TRBJ1-2; unclear D gene. Germline V lookup: CDR1 SEHNR, CDR2 FQNEAQ (reference sequence). V lost 1 base and J 0 bases, leaving 9 bases between the germline ends. The length of the CDR3 is 15 residues. In nucleotides, the CDR3 is TGTGCCAGCAGCTTAGACAGCTACTCTAACTATGGCTACACCTTC. Amino acid sequence: CASSLDSYSNYGYTF.

In this sample, this clone turned up once. This chain links TRBV19 with TRBJ2-7, with 10 bases matching TRBD1. The CDR3 has 13 amino acids. V trimming: 8 bases; J trimming: 6 bases; junction bases outside the gene matches: 7. The germline CDR1 and CDR2 sequences are LNHDA and SQIVND (reference sequence). As DNA, the CDR3 is TGTGCCAGTGGAGGGACAGGGGTAAGCGAGCAGTACTTC. Translating gives CASGGTGVSEQYF.

The chain has TRBV9 and TRBJ1-1; TRBD1 is a possible D gene (5 bases). The CDR3 covers 11 residues. Trimming cost V 4 bases and J 5 bases, with 6 bases left between them. The germline V gene encodes CDR1 SGDLS and CDR2 YYNGEE. CDR3 nucleotides: TGTGCCAGCAGCCGGGGGACTGAAGCTTTCTTT. It yields the protein CASSRGTEAFF.

This chain connects TRBV29-1 to TRBJ1-1; maybe TRBD1 (5 bases). CDR1 SQVTM and CDR2 ANQGSEA come from the germline V gene. Trimming shortened V by 7 bases and J by 5 bases, and 17 bases separated the two germline ends. This CDR3 region has 13 residues. The DNA for the CDR3 is TGCAGCGCACGGGGGGGTCCTGGAACTGAAGCTTTCTTT. Its protein product is CSARGGPGTEAFF.

J is TRBJ1-1 and V is TRBV19; 7 bases match TRBD1. The CDR3 runs to 12 residues. The ends lost 9 bases at V and 6 bases at J; junction bases unmatched: 7. Germline V lookup: CDR1 LNHDA, CDR2 SQIVND (reference sequence). The CDR3, as DNA: TGTGCCAGCCAAACAGGGGTTGCTGAAGCTTTCTTT. This translates into CASQTGVAEAFF.

The chain employs TRBV6-1 and TRBJ1-2; D gene ambiguous. V lost 1 base, J lost 1 base, and 13 bases lay in between. Germline V CDR1 and CDR2: MNHNS, SASEGT. The CDR3 runs 16 residues. This chain's CDR3 is CASSEGPELINYGYTF. The CDR3 DNA sequence: TGTGCCAGCAGTGAAGGGCCCGAACTCATTAACTATGGCTACACCTTC.

This clone was seen a handful of times. The V and J genes are TRBV9 and TRBJ2-1; D gene uncertain. The germline CDR1 and CDR2 sequences are SGDLS and YYNGEE. The CDR3 loop spans 13 amino acids. Between the trimmed V and J ends, which lost 0 bases and 7 bases, there was a span of 8 bases. CDR3 nucleotide sequence: TGTGCCAGCAGCGTAGCTGGATCGAATGAGCAGTTCTTC. This gives the protein CASSVAGSNEQFF.

The chain uses TRBV29-1 and TRBJ1-2, with 9 bases aligning to TRBD1. The V and J ends lost 6 bases and 4 bases, in that order; junction bases with no gene match: 3. This CDR3 has 12 residues. Germline V lookup: CDR1 SQVTM, CDR2 ANQGSEA. The CDR3 protein is CSVGQGTYGYTF. The CDR3, as DNA: TGCAGCGTGGGACAGGGAACCTATGGCTACACCTTC. The whole variable domain, remainder taken from reference TRBV29-1 and TRBJ1-2, is SAVISQKPSRDICQRGTSLTIQCQVDSQVTMMFWYRQQPGQSLTLIATANQGSEATYESGFVIDKFPISRPNLTFSTLTVSNMSPEDSSIYLCSVGQGTYGYTFGSGTRLTVV.